The entry below gives a single T cell receptor beta chain sequence along with its context. Its antigen is still unknown. Selected positively for CCR7 and CD45RO-negative, naive CD8 cells excluded terminally differentiated effector memory CD45RA+ cells. This sample was taken from a study of shared clonotypes between healthy human individuals. Overall study context: Samples came from a couple of female and a few male donors aged 18 to 49. Findings and limits, study-wide: Generation probabilities were higher for clonotypes shared across all four sorted-subset donors than for unshared ones. Memory subsets had estimated richness that was generally smaller than that of naive subsets. Rarefaction showed sorted-subset sequencing was incomplete despite large depth.

There are 16 residues in the CDR3. The V gene's germline CDR1 is MNHNS and CDR2 SASEGT. Trimming took 1 base from V and 4 from J, leaving 13 bases between them. This table comes from immunoSEQ multiplex PCR, and its TCRdb copy is limited to in-frame clones, with some not included. The data show some 2,100,000 clones, with 90% to 95% seen just once and 1.5% to 2% held by the top ten. The sequencing input was naive CD8+ T cells from PBMCs. The rearrangement uses TRBV6-1 and TRBJ2-2; D unclear. The sequence was collected from a man between 18 and 35 years old in good health. Some clones in this sample may be carry-over from other donors' samples. The CDR3 DNA reads TGTGCCAGCAGTGAAGACCCGTGGGGAATCACCGGGGAGCTGTTTTTT. As protein: CASSEDPWGITGELFF.